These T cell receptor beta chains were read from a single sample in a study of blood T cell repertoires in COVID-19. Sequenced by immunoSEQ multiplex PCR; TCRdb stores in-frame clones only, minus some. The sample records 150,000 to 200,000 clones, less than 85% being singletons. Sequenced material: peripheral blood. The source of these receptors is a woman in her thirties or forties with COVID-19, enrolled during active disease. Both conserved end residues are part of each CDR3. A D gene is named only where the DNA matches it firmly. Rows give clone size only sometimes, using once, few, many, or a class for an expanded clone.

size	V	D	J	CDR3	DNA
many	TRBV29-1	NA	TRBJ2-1	CSVRGNEQFF	TGCAGCGTCAGGGGCAATGAGCAGTTCTTC
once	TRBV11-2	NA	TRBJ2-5	CASSLAQETQYF	TGTGCCAGCAGCCTGGCCCAAGAGACCCAGTACTTC
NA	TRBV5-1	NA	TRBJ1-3	CASSLDGGSGNTIYF	TGCGCCAGCAGCTTGGACGGCGGGTCTGGAAACACCATATATTTT
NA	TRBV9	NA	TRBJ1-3	CASSQQPDYTIYF	TGTGCCAGCAGCCAACAGCCCGATTACACCATATATTTT
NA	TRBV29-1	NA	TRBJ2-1	CSVGTHEGEQFF	TGCAGCGTTGGTACCCATGAGGGTGAGCAGTTCTTC
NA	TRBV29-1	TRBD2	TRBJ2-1	CSVQGSGTSEYNEQFF	TGCAGCGTGCAGGGATCCGGGACTAGTGAATACAATGAGCAGTTCTTC
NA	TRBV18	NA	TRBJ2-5	CASSPTGMGETQYF	TGTGCCAGCTCACCAACGGGGATGGGGGAGACCCAGTACTTC
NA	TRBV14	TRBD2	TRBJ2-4	CASSRGGTSPQYF	TGTGCCAGCAGCCGGGGGGGAACCTCGCCGCAGTACTTC
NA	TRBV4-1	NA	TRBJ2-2	CASSPTGRGGELFF	TGCGCCAGCAGCCCGACAGGGCGGGGCGGGGAGCTGTTTTTT
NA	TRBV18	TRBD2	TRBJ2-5	CASSPAGGQETQYF	TGTGCCAGCTCACCAGCGGGGGGTCAAGAGACCCAGTACTTC
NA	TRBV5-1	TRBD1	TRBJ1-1	CASSLEGQGYTEAFF	TGCGCCAGCAGCTTGGAGGGACAGGGTTACACTGAAGCTTTCTTT
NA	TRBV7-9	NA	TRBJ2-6	CASSLVGGPGANVLTF	TGTGCCAGCAGCTTAGTGGGGGGGCCCGGGGCCAACGTCCTGACTTTC
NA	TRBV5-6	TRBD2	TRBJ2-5	CASSPEGLGVRGTQYF	TGTGCCAGCAGCCCAGAGGGACTAGGGGTGCGGGGGACCCAGTACTTC
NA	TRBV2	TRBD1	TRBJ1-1	CASSEWLGQVNTEAFF	TGTGCCAGCAGCGAGTGGTTGGGACAGGTGAACACTGAAGCTTTCTTT
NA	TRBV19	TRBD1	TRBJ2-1	CASSLGQAEPYNEQFF	TGTGCCAGTAGCCTCGGACAGGCAGAACCCTACAATGAGCAGTTCTTC
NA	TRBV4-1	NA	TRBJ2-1	CASSLKRLGTSSSYNEQFF	TGCGCCAGCAGCCTCAAAAGGTTAGGGACTTCGAGCTCCTACAATGAGCAGTTCTTC
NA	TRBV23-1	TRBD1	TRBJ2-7	CASSQQTGTGSYEQYF	TGCGCCAGCAGTCAACAAACCGGGACAGGCTCCTACGAGCAGTACTTC
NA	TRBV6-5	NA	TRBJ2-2	CASSYTAGANTGELFF	TGTGCCAGCAGTTACACGGCGGGTGCGAACACCGGGGAGCTGTTTTTT
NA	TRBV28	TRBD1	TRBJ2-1	CASSPNRGLYNEQFF	TGTGCCAGCAGTCCAAACAGGGGGCTCTACAATGAGCAGTTCTTC
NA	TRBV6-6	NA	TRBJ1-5	CASEGGGAPQHF	TGTGCCAGCGAGGGGGGGGGCGCGCCCCAGCATTTT
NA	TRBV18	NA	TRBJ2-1	CASSPPSGNEQFF	TGTGCCAGCTCACCACCCTCAGGCAATGAGCAGTTCTTC
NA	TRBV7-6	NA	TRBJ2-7	CASSYGGSSEQYF	TGTGCCAGCAGCTATGGGGGCTCCTCCGAGCAGTACTTC
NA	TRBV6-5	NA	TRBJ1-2	CASRTGTSEGYTF	TGTGCCAGCAGGACCGGGACATCGGAGGGCTACACCTTC
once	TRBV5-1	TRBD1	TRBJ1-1	CASSFGATGRSEAFF	TGCGCCAGCAGCTTCGGGGCGACAGGGCGATCTGAAGCTTTCTTT
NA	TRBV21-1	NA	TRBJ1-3	CASSKGAPGNTIYF	TGTGCCAGCAGCAAGGGAGCGCCCGGAAACACCATATATTTT
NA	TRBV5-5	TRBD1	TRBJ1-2	CASSGNPWDREIYGYTF	TGTGCCAGCAGCGGCAACCCCTGGGACAGGGAAATCTATGGCTACACCTTC
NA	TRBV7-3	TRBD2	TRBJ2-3	CASSLTSGRGRTSTDTQYF	TGTGCCAGCAGCTTAACTAGCGGGAGAGGGCGGACTAGCACAGATACGCAGTATTTT
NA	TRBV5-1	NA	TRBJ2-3	CASTGGGRAGADTQYF	TGCGCCAGCACAGGGGGCGGGAGGGCCGGTGCAGATACGCAGTATTTT
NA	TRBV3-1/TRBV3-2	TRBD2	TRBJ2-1	CASSPASGSGDEQFF	TGTGCCAGCAGTCCTGCTAGCGGGAGTGGGGATGAGCAGTTCTTC
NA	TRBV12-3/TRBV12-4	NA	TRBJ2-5	CASSFKQGETQYF	TGTGCCAGCAGTTTTAAGCAGGGAGAGACCCAGTACTTC
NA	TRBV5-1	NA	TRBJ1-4	CASSLGPDEKLFF	TGCGCCAGCAGCTTGGGTCCGGATGAAAAACTGTTTTTT
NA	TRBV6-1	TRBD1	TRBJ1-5	CASSVHGQGLLSNQPQHF	TGTGCCAGCAGTGTCCACGGACAGGGATTACTTAGCAATCAGCCCCAGCATTTT
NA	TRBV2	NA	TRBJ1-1	CASSEGGRTEAFF	TGTGCCAGCAGTGAAGGAGGGAGGACTGAAGCTTTCTTT
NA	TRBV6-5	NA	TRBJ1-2	CASSYSGQAYNYGYTF	TGTGCCAGCAGTTACTCGGGGCAGGCATATAACTATGGCTACACCTTC
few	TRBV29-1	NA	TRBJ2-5	CSVEDRLGQKQTQYF	TGCAGCGTTGAAGACCGACTTGGACAGAAACAGACCCAGTACTTC
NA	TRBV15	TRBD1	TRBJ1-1	CATSRGTGGRTEAFF	TGTGCCACCAGCAGAGGTACAGGGGGCAGGACTGAAGCTTTCTTT
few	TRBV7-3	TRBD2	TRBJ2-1	CASSLRGLAGGQFF	TGTGCCAGCAGCTTAAGAGGCCTAGCGGGAGGACAGTTCTTC
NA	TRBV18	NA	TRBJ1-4	CASSHSATNEKLFF	TGTGCCAGCTCACACAGTGCAACTAATGAAAAACTGTTTTTT
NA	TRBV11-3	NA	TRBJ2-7	CASSLRTSYEQYF	TGTGCCAGCAGCTTACGCACCAGCTACGAGCAGTACTTC
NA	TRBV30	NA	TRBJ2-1	CAWSVQGGNSYNEQFF	TGTGCCTGGAGTGTCCAGGGGGGAAACTCCTACAATGAGCAGTTCTTC
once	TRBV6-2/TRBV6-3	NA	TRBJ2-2	CASSYDPGTNTGELFF	TGTGCCAGCAGTTACGACCCAGGCACGAACACCGGGGAGCTGTTTTTT
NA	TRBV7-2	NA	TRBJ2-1	CASSLVGGAYNEQFF	TGTGCCAGCAGCTTAGTGGGGGGTGCCTACAATGAGCAGTTCTTC
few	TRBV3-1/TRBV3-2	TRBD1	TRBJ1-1	CASSPFGTVSTEAFF	TGTGCCAGCAGCCCGTTCGGGACAGTCTCCACTGAAGCTTTCTTT
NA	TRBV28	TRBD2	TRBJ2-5	CASSLRGAGTSGGQETQYF	TGTGCCAGCAGTTTAAGGGGTGCCGGGACTAGCGGGGGACAAGAGACCCAGTACTTC
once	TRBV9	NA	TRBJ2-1	CASSVDLASEQFF	TGTGCCAGCAGCGTAGACCTCGCGAGTGAGCAGTTCTTC
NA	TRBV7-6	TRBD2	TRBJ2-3	CASSLGGGSDTQYF	TGTGCCAGCAGCTTAGGGGGAGGGTCAGATACGCAGTATTTT
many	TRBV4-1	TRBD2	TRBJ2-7	CASSQDGSGRAYYEQYF	TGCGCCAGCAGCCAAGACGGCAGCGGGAGGGCCTACTACGAGCAGTACTTC
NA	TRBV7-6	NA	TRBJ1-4	CASRTGLANEKLFF	TGTGCCAGCAGAACAGGGTTGGCTAATGAAAAACTGTTTTTT
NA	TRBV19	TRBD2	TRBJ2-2	CASSAIVAGVTGELFF	TGTGCCAGTAGTGCGATAGTAGCGGGAGTCACCGGGGAGCTGTTTTTT
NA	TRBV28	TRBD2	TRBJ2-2	CASESLTLATTNTGELFF	TGTGCCAGCGAGTCTTTAACACTAGCGACAACTAACACCGGGGAGCTGTTTTTT
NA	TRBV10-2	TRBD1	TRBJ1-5	CASSESDRGLYQPQHF	TGCGCCAGCAGTGAGTCCGACAGGGGACTTTATCAGCCCCAGCATTTT
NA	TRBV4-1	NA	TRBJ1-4	CASSQEGGVYEKLFF	TGCGCCAGCAGCCAAGAGGGGGGTGTATATGAAAAACTGTTTTTT
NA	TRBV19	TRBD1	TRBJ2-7	CASSGTGGYEQYF	TGTGCCAGTAGTGGTACAGGGGGCTACGAGCAGTACTTC
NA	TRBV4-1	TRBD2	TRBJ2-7	CASSQVSGKSSYEQYF	TGCGCCAGCAGCCAAGTAAGCGGGAAGAGCTCCTACGAGCAGTACTTC
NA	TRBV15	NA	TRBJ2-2	CATSRLAPTGELFF	TGTGCCACCAGCAGACTAGCCCCCACCGGGGAGCTGTTTTTT
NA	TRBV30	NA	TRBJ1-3	CAWSEGVAGNTIYF	TGTGCCTGGTCGGAGGGAGTCGCTGGAAACACCATATATTTT
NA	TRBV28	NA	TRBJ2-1	CASAILDSYNEQFF	TGTGCCAGCGCGATACTCGACTCCTACAATGAGCAGTTCTTC
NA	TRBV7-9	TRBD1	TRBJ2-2	CASSPSVRDRGPVGELFF	TGTGCCAGCAGCCCCTCCGTGCGGGACAGGGGGCCTGTCGGGGAGCTGTTTTTT
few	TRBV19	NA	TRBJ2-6	CASSILSSGANVLTF	TGTGCCAGTAGTATTCTGAGCTCTGGGGCCAACGTCCTGACTTTC
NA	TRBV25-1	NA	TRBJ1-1	CASSEEGYTEAFF	TGTGCCAGCAGTGAGGAGGGATACACTGAAGCTTTCTTT